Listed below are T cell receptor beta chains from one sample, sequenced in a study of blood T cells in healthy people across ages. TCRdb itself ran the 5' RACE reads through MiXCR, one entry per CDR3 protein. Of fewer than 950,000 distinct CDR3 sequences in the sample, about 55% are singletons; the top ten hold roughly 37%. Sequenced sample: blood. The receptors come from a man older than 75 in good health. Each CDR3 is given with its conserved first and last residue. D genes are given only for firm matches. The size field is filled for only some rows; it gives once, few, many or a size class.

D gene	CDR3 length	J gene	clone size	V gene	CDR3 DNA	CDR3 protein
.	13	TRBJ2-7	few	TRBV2	TGTGCCAGCAGTGATCCGGGGTTCAACGAGCAGTACTTC	CASSDPGFNEQYF
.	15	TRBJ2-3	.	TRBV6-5	TGTGCCAGCAGTTACTCGGGGGGAGACACAGATACGCAGTATTTT	CASSYSGGDTDTQYF
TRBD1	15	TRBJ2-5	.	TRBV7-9	TGTGCCAGCAGTGGGACAGGGGGCGGTCAAGAGACCCAGTACTTC	CASSGTGGGQETQYF
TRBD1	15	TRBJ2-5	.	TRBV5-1	TGCGCCAGCAGCCTCGGGACAGGGATAGGCAATGAGCAGTACTTC	CASSLGTGIGNEQYF
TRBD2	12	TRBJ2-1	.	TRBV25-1	TGTGCCAGCAGTATTGATCCGGGAGGGCAGTTCTTC	CASSIDPGGQFF
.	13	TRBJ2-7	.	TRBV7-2	TGTGCCAGCAGCTTACTAGAGATAGGCGAGCAGTACTTC	CASSLLEIGEQYF
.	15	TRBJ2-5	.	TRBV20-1	TGCAGTGCTAGTACATTCCGGGACTCCCAAGAGACCCAGTACTTC	CSASTFRDSQETQYF
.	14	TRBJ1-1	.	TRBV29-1	TGCAGCGTTGAAGTCGGGGGCAGGAACACTGAAGCTTTCTTT	CSVEVGGRNTEAFF
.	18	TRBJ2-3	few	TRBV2	TGTGCCAGCAGTGAACCAATTTTCCAGGCATGGGGAGCAGATACGCAGTATTTT	CASSEPIFQAWGADTQYF
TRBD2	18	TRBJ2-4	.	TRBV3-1	TGTGCCAGCAGCCAATATCTTGGCGGGAGGGAAGCCAAAAACATTCAGTACTTC	CASSQYLGGREAKNIQYF
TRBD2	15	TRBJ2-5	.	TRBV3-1	TGTGCCAGCAGCCAGAGCGGGAGGGCCCAAGAGACCCAGTACTTC	CASSQSGRAQETQYF
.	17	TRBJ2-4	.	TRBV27	TGTGCCAGCAGTTTATTCAGCGTCAGACTGGCCAAAAACATTCAGTACTTC	CASSLFSVRLAKNIQYF
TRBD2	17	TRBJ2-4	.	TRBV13	TGTGCCAGCAGCTTCGGAACTAGCGGGAGCGGCCCCGTTGGGCAGCACTTC	CASSFGTSGSGPVGQHF
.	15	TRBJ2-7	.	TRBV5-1	TGCGCCAGCAGCTTGGGTGGGACTGCCCCCTACGAGCAGTACTTC	CASSLGGTAPYEQYF
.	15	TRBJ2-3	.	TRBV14	TGTGCCAGCAGCTCAACCTCCCCACACTTGGATACGCAGTATTTT	CASSSTSPHLDTQYF
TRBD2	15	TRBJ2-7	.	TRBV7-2	TGTGCCAGCAGCTTTACGAGCGGGAGACACTACGAGCAGTACTTC	CASSFTSGRHYEQYF
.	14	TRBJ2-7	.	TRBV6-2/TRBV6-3	TGTGCCAGCAGTTACTCGTCAAAGGTGAACGAGCAGTACTTC	CASSYSSKVNEQYF
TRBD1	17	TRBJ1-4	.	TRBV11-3	TGTGCCAGCAGCTTAGAATCGGGGACAGGGTACAATGAAAAACTGTTTTTT	CASSLESGTGYNEKLFF
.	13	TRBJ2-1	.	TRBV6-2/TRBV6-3	TGTGCCAGCATGCAGGACTCTCGTTTCTCGCAGTTCTTC	CASMQDSRFSQFF
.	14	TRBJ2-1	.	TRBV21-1	TGTGCCAGCAGCAAAAGGGTGGGACGGAATGAGCAGTTCTTC	CASSKRVGRNEQFF
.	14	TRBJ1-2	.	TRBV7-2	TGTGCCAGCAGCCTACAACGGGTGGCGTATGGCTACACCTTC	CASSLQRVAYGYTF
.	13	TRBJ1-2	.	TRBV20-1	TGCAGTGCTACAGATCCGCAGGGTCCAGGCTACACCTTC	CSATDPQGPGYTF
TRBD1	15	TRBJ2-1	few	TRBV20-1	TGCAGTGCTTCCCCCGGGACAGGGATTCAGAATGAGCAGTTCTTC	CSASPGTGIQNEQFF
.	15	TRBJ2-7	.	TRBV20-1	TGCAGTGCCTTAGCCCCCACTAGCCGGGGCTACGAGCAGTACTTC	CSALAPTSRGYEQYF
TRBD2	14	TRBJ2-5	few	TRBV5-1	TGCGCCAGCAGCTTGGTCGGGGGGACGGAGACCCAGTACTTC	CASSLVGGTETQYF
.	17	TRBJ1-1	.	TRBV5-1	TGCGCCAGCAGCCCGCGGACTCCCCCTGGGGGGAACACTGAAGCTTTCTTT	CASSPRTPPGGNTEAFF
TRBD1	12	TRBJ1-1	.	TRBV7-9	TGTGCCAGCAGCTTCAAAGAGGACAGGACTTTCTTT	CASSFKEDRTFF
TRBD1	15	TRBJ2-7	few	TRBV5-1	TGCGCCAGCAGCGGACAGGGGGGGGTCAACTACGAGCAGTACTTC	CASSGQGGVNYEQYF
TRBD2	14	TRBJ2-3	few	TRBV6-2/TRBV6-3	TGTGCCAGCAGAACTAGCGGGATGAACAGATACGCGTATTTT	CASRTSGMNRYAYF
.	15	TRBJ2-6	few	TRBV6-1	TGTGCCAGCACCCCGAGCCTCTCTGGGGCCAACGTCCTGACTTTC	CASTPSLSGANVLTF
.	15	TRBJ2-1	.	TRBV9	TGTGCCAGCACCCCCTGGCGTGAACTTTCCAATGAGCAGTTCTTC	CASTPWRELSNEQFF
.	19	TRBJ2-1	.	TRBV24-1	TGTGCCACCAGTGATTTGGAGGGCGCGGGTCTTGGGTCCTACAATGAGCAGTTCTTC	CATSDLEGAGLGSYNEQFF
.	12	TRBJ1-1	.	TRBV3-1	TGTGCCAGCAGCCTCACAGGGTTAGAAGCTTTCTTT	CASSLTGLEAFF
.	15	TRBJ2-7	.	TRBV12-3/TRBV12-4	TGTGCCAGCAGTTTGGGAGACAGGCACCCCTACGAGCAGTACTTC	CASSLGDRHPYEQYF
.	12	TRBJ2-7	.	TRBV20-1	TGCAGTGCTACCCGAGGGAACAATGAGCAGTACTTC	CSATRGNNEQYF